This is a list of T cell receptor beta chains from one sample in a study of memory CD4+ T cells and cytomegalovirus serostatus. The repertoire was sequenced with immunoSEQ multiplex PCR; TCRdb's copy has only in-frame clones and lacks some. This repertoire shows tens of thousands of clones, more than 75% found once; its top ten account for under 6%. The sample consisted of memory CD4+ T cells from blood. The receptors stem from an adult in good health and CMV-seropositive. The CDR3 runs from the conserved cysteine through the conserved F or W. D genes are given only for firm matches. The size of a clone is reported for some rows only, either as once, few or many, or as a class for expanded clones.

>TRBJ1-2|-|TRBV28|-
CASIGAADSGYGYTF
TGTGCCAGCATAGGGGCGGCCGACAGTGGCTATGGCTACACCTTC
>TRBJ2-7|-|TRBV5-4|TRBD2
CASSLLAGGPEQYF
TGTGCCAGCAGCTTACTAGCGGGGGGGCCTGAGCAGTACTTC
>TRBJ2-1|-|TRBV30|-
CAWSALRGQRFYNEQFF
TGTGCCTGGAGTGCCCTTAGGGGACAAAGATTCTACAATGAGCAGTTCTTC
>TRBJ1-3|-|TRBV6-5|TRBD1
CASSRQGSGNTIYF
TGTGCCAGCAGTCGACAGGGGAGCGGAAACACCATATATTTT
>TRBJ2-1|-|TRBV4-1|-
CASSHPPRQALSYNEQFF
TGCGCCAGCAGCCACCCTCCGAGACAGGCGCTCTCCTACAATGAGCAGTTCTTC
>TRBJ1-2|once|TRBV2|TRBD1
CASSVETNRGGYTF
TGTGCCAGCAGCGTAGAAACAAACAGGGGTGGCTACACCTTC
>TRBJ2-7|once|TRBV4-2|-
CASSQERDPTYEQYF
TGTGCCAGCAGCCAAGAAAGGGACCCCACCTACGAGCAGTACTTC
>TRBJ2-3|-|TRBV4-2|-
CASSQGIRGDTDTQYF
TGTGCCAGCAGCCAAGGTATACGGGGAGACACAGATACGCAGTATTTT
>TRBJ1-4|-|TRBV6-6|-
CASRGHTGNEKLFF
TGTGCCAGCAGAGGACACACGGGCAATGAAAAACTGTTTTTT
>TRBJ2-3|-|TRBV7-2|TRBD2
CASSLGAGGGTDTQYF
TGTGCCAGCAGCTTAGGAGCGGGGGGAGGCACAGATACGCAGTATTTT
>TRBJ1-3|-|TRBV6-1|-
CASSEPSSGNTIYF
TGTGCCAGCAGTGAGCCCAGCTCTGGAAACACCATATATTTT
>TRBJ2-5|-|TRBV4-2|-
CASSQAIEVRQETQYF
TGTGCCAGCAGCCAAGCCATAGAGGTGAGACAAGAGACCCAGTACTTC
>TRBJ1-2|-|TRBV10-2|-
CASSESHRVYYGYTF
TGCGCCAGCAGTGAGTCCCACAGGGTGTACTATGGCTACACCTTC
>TRBJ2-2|-|TRBV19|-
CASSKQGGTGELFF
TGTGCCAGTAGTAAGCAGGGGGGGACCGGGGAGCTGTTTTTT
>TRBJ2-1|-|TRBV13|-
CASSLGGSRQQQFF
TGTGCCAGCAGCTTAGGGGGGAGCAGGCAGCAGCAGTTCTTC
>TRBJ2-5|-|TRBV28|-
CASSLKTGVEQTQYF
TGTGCCAGCAGTTTAAAAACGGGAGTTGAGCAGACCCAGTACTTC
>TRBJ1-5|-|TRBV15|TRBD1
CATRRTGGGDQPQHF
TGTGCCACCAGAAGGACAGGGGGCGGCGATCAGCCCCAGCATTTT
>TRBJ2-1|few|TRBV13|-
CASSLRYSLNEQFF
TGTGCCAGCAGCTTAAGGTATAGCCTGAATGAGCAGTTCTTC
>TRBJ1-5|-|TRBV6-6|TRBD1
CASQWTGNQPQHF
TGTGCCAGCCAATGGACAGGGAATCAGCCCCAGCATTTT
>TRBJ1-4|-|TRBV2|-
CASSFRATNEKLFF
TGTGCCAGCAGTTTTCGGGCGACTAATGAAAAACTGTTTTTT
>TRBJ2-7|few|TRBV5-1|-
CASSFDPGEQYF
TGCGCCAGCAGCTTTGATCCAGGCGAGCAGTACTTC
>TRBJ1-1|-|TRBV6-6|-
CASSYGGGPDTEAFF
TGTGCCAGCAGTTACGGAGGGGGGCCGGACACTGAAGCTTTCTTT
>TRBJ2-1|-|TRBV7-9|-
CASSWGGPLNEQFF
TGTGCCAGCAGCTGGGGGGGCCCCCTCAATGAGCAGTTCTTC
>TRBJ2-1|-|TRBV28|-
CASGRNEQFF
TGTGCCAGCGGTAGGAATGAGCAGTTCTTC
>TRBJ1-1|-|TRBV4-2|TRBD1
CASSQGLIRGVEAFF
TGTGCCAGCAGCCAAGGCCTTATCAGGGGGGTTGAAGCTTTCTTT
>TRBJ2-2|-|TRBV21-1|-
CAQAGELFF
TGTGCCCAAGCCGGGGAGCTGTTTTTT
>TRBJ2-3|-|TRBV7-3|-
CASSLMGGPDTQYF
TGTGCCAGCAGCTTAATGGGGGGACCAGATACGCAGTATTTT
>TRBJ1-5|-|TRBV15|-
CATSSPSGVRSNQPQHF
TGTGCCACCAGCTCCCCCTCCGGCGTTCGTAGCAATCAGCCCCAGCATTTT
>TRBJ1-1|-|TRBV7-9|-
CASSLAKDGNTEAFF
TGTGCCAGCAGCTTAGCCAAGGATGGAAACACTGAAGCTTTCTTT
>TRBJ2-3|-|TRBV7-7|-
CASSAGTLSTDTQYF
TGTGCCAGCAGTGCTGGGACTTTAAGCACAGATACGCAGTATTTT
>TRBJ1-6|-|TRBV6-5|-
CASTRRGGGASPLHF
TGTGCCAGCACTCGCCGCGGGGGGGGCGCTTCACCCCTCCACTTT
>TRBJ1-3|-|TRBV30|TRBD1
CAWGGTGRLSGNTIYF
TGTGCCTGGGGGGGGACAGGGCGCCTCTCTGGAAACACCATATATTTT
>TRBJ2-7|-|TRBV4-1|-
CASSPRQQVSYEQYF
TGCGCCAGCAGCCCGAGACAGCAAGTCTCCTACGAGCAGTACTTC
>TRBJ2-3|once|TRBV4-2|TRBD2
CASSQDSVLAASDTQYF
TGTGCCAGCAGCCAAGATTCGGTACTAGCGGCCTCAGATACGCAGTATTTT
>TRBJ2-7|-|TRBV7-8|TRBD1
CASSLQGQGATYEQYF
TGTGCCAGCAGCCTTCAGGGTCAGGGGGCAACCTACGAGCAGTACTTC
>TRBJ1-3|-|TRBV6-5|-
CASSPGVSGNTIYF
TGTGCCAGCAGCCCAGGGGTCTCTGGAAACACCATATATTTT
>TRBJ1-5|few|TRBV19|-
CASISVGGYSNQPQHF
TGTGCCAGTATCTCGGTCGGGGGCTATAGCAATCAGCCCCAGCATTTT
>TRBJ1-5|-|TRBV5-1|-
CASSLMGQVNQPQHF
TGCGCCAGCAGCTTGATGGGGCAGGTCAATCAGCCCCAGCATTTT
>TRBJ2-1|-|TRBV4-3|-
CASSQDSLSNEQFF
TGCGCCAGCAGCCAAGACAGCTTAAGCAATGAGCAGTTCTTC
>TRBJ1-5|few|TRBV10-1|-
CASSEDRSNQPQHF
TGCGCCAGCAGTGAAGACCGAAGCAATCAGCCCCAGCATTTT
>TRBJ2-6|-|TRBV7-8|-
CASSLVLISGANVLTF
TGTGCCAGCAGCTTAGTCCTGATCTCTGGGGCCAACGTCCTGACTTTC
>TRBJ2-7|-|TRBV6-1|TRBD1
CASSSRDRQTYEQYF
TGTGCCAGCAGTTCCCGGGACAGGCAAACCTACGAGCAGTACTTC
>TRBJ2-6|-|TRBV19|-
CASSIGVAGANVLTF
TGTGCCAGTAGTATAGGGGTGGCTGGGGCCAACGTCCTGACTTTC
>TRBJ1-3|-|TRBV28|-
CASKGSSSSGNTIYF
TGTGCCAGCAAAGGCAGTTCAAGCTCTGGAAACACCATATATTTT
>TRBJ2-5|-|TRBV28|-
CASTPMYQETQYF
TGTGCCAGCACCCCAATGTACCAAGAGACCCAGTACTTC
>TRBJ1-6|-|TRBV5-5|-
CASSLGIYNSPLHF
TGTGCCAGCAGCTTAGGGATATATAATTCACCCCTCCACTTT
>TRBJ1-4|-|TRBV5-6|-
CASSADGFGEKLFF
TGTGCCAGCAGCGCCGACGGTTTCGGTGAAAAACTGTTTTTT
>TRBJ1-1|-|TRBV6-5|-
CASSYGGGRNTEAFF
TGTGCCAGCAGTTACGGGGGTGGGAGGAACACTGAAGCTTTCTTT
>TRBJ2-3|-|TRBV4-3|-
CASSQDYVYSDTQYF
TGCGCCAGCAGCCAAGATTATGTCTACTCGGATACGCAGTATTTT
>TRBJ2-1|-|TRBV7-2|TRBD1
CASSPGTAHEQFF
TGTGCCAGCAGCCCAGGGACAGCCCATGAGCAGTTCTTC
>TRBJ2-5|-|TRBV30|-
CAWRVRAQETQYF
TGTGCCTGGAGGGTTAGGGCCCAAGAGACCCAGTACTTC
>TRBJ1-1|-|TRBV7-9|-
CASSSWGRDAEAFF
TGTGCCAGCAGCAGTTGGGGGAGAGATGCTGAAGCTTTCTTT
>TRBJ1-2|-|TRBV6-6|-
CASSQQGYTF
TGTGCCAGCAGCCAGCAAGGCTACACCTTC
>TRBJ1-2|-|TRBV19|-
CASTPSWSAYGYTF
TGTGCCAGTACCCCCAGCTGGTCCGCTTATGGCTACACCTTC
>TRBJ1-6|-|TRBV2|-
CASNGDSNNSPLHF
TGTGCCAGCAATGGAGACTCTAATAATTCACCCCTCCACTTT
>TRBJ2-7|-|TRBV6-5|-
CASSLRGGGRYEQYF
TGTGCCAGCAGCCTGAGAGGCGGGGGCCGTTACGAGCAGTACTTC